In its sample, the clone carrying this T cell receptor beta chain was seen many times. Its antigen is not identified. The data stem from a study of post-analysis software for immune sequencing data. Study-level background: Relapsing-remitting, secondary progressive and progressive-relapsing multiple sclerosis were all included among the disease courses.

Study-wide findings and caveats: Included in a set of about 5 TRBV segments more frequent in patients than controls were TRBV5-6, TRBV5-1 and TRBV20-1. Normalized Chao1 diversity was significantly reduced in patients versus controls.

This CDR3 has 12 amino acids. Trimming took off 2 bases at V and 0 bases at J, with 2 bases between the two ends. The germline CDR1 and CDR2 sequences are SQVTM and ANQGSEA. Carried by the TCR beta cDNA libraries were unique molecular identifiers. TCRdb re-called the PCR reads with MiXCR, one entry per CDR3 protein. The sample has 700,000 to 800,000 distinct CDR3 sequences; roughly 29% are singletons. The specimen sequenced was blood. The V and J genes are TRBV29-1 and TRBJ2-1; D gene ambiguous. This TCR was sampled from a girl aged 5 to 17 with multiple sclerosis. CDR3 loop: CSVESSYNEQFF. The DNA of the CDR3 is TGCAGCGTTGAAAGCTCCTACAATGAGCAGTTCTTC.